This T cell receptor beta chain is drawn from a study of lung T cells in sarcoidosis with Löfgren's syndrome. Findings and caveats of the study: The most expanded V genes in Löfgren's patients were reportedly TRAV12-1 and TRBV2.

At least ten counts were recorded for this clonotype. Its antigen remains unknown. Germline lookup yields CDR1 LGHNA and CDR2 YNFKEQ. V gave up 1 base and J gave up 0 bases, with 7 bases separating them. The length of the CDR3 is 15 residues. One entry per CDR3 protein results from TCRdb running MiXCR on the reads. Seen here are roughly 63,000 distinct CDR3 sequences, roughly 20% observed once, and the top ten hold less than 2.5%. The receptor's source is a human donor with sarcoidosis (Löfgren's syndrome or another form), or a control subject (not recorded which). The rearrangement links TRBV4-2 to TRBJ1-5; D is unresolved. The sample consisted of CD4+ T cells from PBMCs. CDR3 nucleotide sequence: TGTGCCAGCAGCCAAGGCTTAAGTAGCAATCAGCCCCAGCATTTT. It yields the protein CASSQGLSSNQPQHF.